The source of this T cell receptor (beta chain) is a study of shared clonotypes between healthy human individuals. Study information: Donor ages ranged 18 to 49 years: a couple of women, a few men. CD4 naive and CD4 memory each took three plates per donor, while CD8 naive took two and CD8 memory one.

There are 14 residues in the CDR3. V lost 4 bases, J lost 1 base, and 10 bases lay in between. CDR1 is LNHDA and CDR2 is SQIVND in the germline V gene (reference sequence). Regarding the study as a whole: Represented genetic and exposure-history diversity was restricted by having few donors. With a few donors compared, around 5% of naive CD4 clonotypes were shared.

Terminally differentiated effector memory CD45RA+ cells were excluded from the naive CD8 cells, which were CD45RO-negative and positively selected for CCR7. As concerns this clone: Its target is unknown.

Profiling relied on immunoSEQ multiplex PCR, and the TCRdb table lists in-frame clones only, not all of them. The sample carries about 2.1 million clones, 85% to 95% recorded once. V gene TRBV19 combines with J gene TRBJ2-5; tentatively, D is TRBD1 or TRBD2 (5 bases each). Material for sequencing was naive CD8+ T cells from PBMCs. This clonotype was sampled from a man between 18 and 29 years old in good health. Some clones in this sample may be carry-over from other donors' samples. The CDR3 protein is CASSTGTSQETQYF. CDR3 DNA sequence: TGTGCCAGTAGTACCGGGACCTCCCAAGAGACCCAGTACTTC.